What follows describes a single T cell receptor (beta chain). Under the authors' procedure: Quantification of nucleated cells was approximated via reference gene primer amplification. Libraries were prepared by immunoSEQ multiplex PCR; TCRdb keeps only in-frame clonotypes and omits some of them. Clone size and V and J calls were adopted from that table, with D and trimming inferred from the DNA. The sample consists of 95,000 to 100,000 clones, about 90% of them appearing once. With V trimmed by 4 bases and J by 7 bases, 7 bases remained unmatched. The CDR3 extends over 14 amino acids. Per the germline V gene, CDR1 is KGHDR and CDR2 is SFDVKD. The data are from a study of blood T cell repertoires in COVID-19. Across the study: There were acute and convalescent COVID-19 samples, and they came from the United States, Italy and Spain. From T cells, B-cell-depleted T cells, or PBMCs came the material, which was cDNA or gDNA.

The sequencing input was peripheral blood. This receptor was identified in a woman in her thirties with acute or convalescent COVID-19. The gene calls are TRBV24-1 and TRBJ2-5, with 8 bases lining up with TRBD1. The CDR3 spells CATSDPGQGGTQYF. The CDR3 bases are TGTGCCACCAGTGACCCCGGACAGGGAGGGACCCAGTACTTC.